This T cell receptor (beta chain) was sequenced for a study of CD8+ T cells in alopecia areata listed by TCRdb under 2018. Regarding the study in general: The treated patients took part in an open-label pilot trial in which moderate-to-severe alopecia areata was treated with oral tofacitinib at 5 to 10 mg twice daily. Patients received tofacitinib for 6 to 18 months and were then followed off drug for 6 months to check for delayed response and recurrence. The study used high-throughput TCRbeta sequencing to examine T cell clonal expansion in alopecia areata, in both the C3H/HeJ mouse model and human patients. Scalp tissue and sorted CD4+ and CD8+ peripheral blood T cells from patchy and totalis/universalis alopecia areata patients and from healthy controls were covered by human TCRbeta sequencing. Biopsies were taken from tofacitinib-treated patients at baseline and again at 4 and 24 weeks into treatment, and several of those patients also had a later scalp biopsy. Scalp clonality was compared across normal scalp (n=4), patchy alopecia areata scalp (n=8), and alopecia totalis/universalis scalp (n=8). RNA came from the PAXgene miRNA kit for fixed scalp, the miRNeasy kit for PBMCs, and the RNeasy kit for mouse skin. TCRbeta CDR3 regions were amplified by immunoSEQ multiplex PCR with 35 Vbeta forward and 13 Jbeta reverse primers.

The sample's time point label, in plain terms: baseline before oral tofacitinib. From alopecia areata patients, peripheral blood was collected along with lesional scalp punch biopsies. PBMCs were isolated by density centrifugation and stained for CD3, CD4 and CD8, after which CD4+ and CD8+ T cells were sorted on a FACSAria. The library was built by means of the immunoSEQ multiplex PCR assay. RNA was extracted from all samples and reverse transcribed into cDNA, which served as template for TCR sequencing. SuperScript III was used for first-strand cDNA synthesis, primed with a 2:1 mix of oligo-dT and random hexamers. A synthetic immune receptor repertoire was used to gauge amplification bias, and whatever bias remained was removed computationally. Per the original workflow: Raw reads were preprocessed to remove errors, and CDR3 was defined by IMGT conventions from the conserved cysteine to phenylalanine. Clonality was computed as 1 minus the Shannon entropy, with the entropy normalized by log2 of the number of productive unique TCRs. Whether scalp clones were CD4 or CD8 was inferred by matching scalp TCRbeta sequences against CD4 and CD8 repertoires sorted from blood. The clones in this table, taken by TCRdb from immuneACCESS, are in-frame only. Not every clone is retained; where verified, under half of the shortfall comes from an unresolved V gene, and the cause of the rest is unknown. That table supplies the V and J calls and clone size; D and trimming were determined from the DNA. The sample data list some 170,000 clones, and roughly 70% of these were observed just once. About 10% of the sample goes to the ten largest clones.

What the study reported, not specific to this receptor: Compared with normal scalp, lesional scalp, particularly in alopecia totalis/universalis, had higher clonality and more expanded CD8+ clones, which suggests antigenic drive. Shared TCR sequences between patients were less evident than in mice, which may be partly attributable to HLA diversity in the patient population. Resident alphabeta T cells in normal human skin are also sequenced, complicating scalp TCR repertoire analysis, unlike mouse skin dominated by gammadelta T cells.

As for this clone: Its cognate antigen has yet to be identified. It has no much larger one-base neighbor in the sample; base qualities were not kept.

CDR1 and CDR2 (GTSNPN, SVGIG) derive from the germline V gene (reference sequence). Unmatched junction bases come to 1, with V trimmed by 0 bases and J by 6 bases. There are 15 amino acids in the CDR3, from cysteine to phenylalanine inclusive. Only the CDR3 region is kept as DNA, spanning 45 bases read in frame from base 1. The origin of this receptor is a human donor with alopecia areata. This chain is built from TRBV30 and TRBJ2-1; 14 bases in the middle match TRBD2. This specimen was CD8+ T cells sorted from blood, taken at week 0. The nucleotide sequence is TGTGCCTGGAGTGTGGGGACTAGCGGGGGCAATGAGCAGTTCTTC. This yields the protein CAWSVGTSGGNEQFF.